This is a list of T cell receptor beta chains from one sample in a study of Ad26.COV2.S vaccination and SARS-CoV-2 variants. Assay: immunoSEQ multiplex PCR; the TCRdb copy retains only in-frame clones and omits some. The repertoire consists of hundreds of thousands of clones, with around nine tenths occurring once and the leading ten covering about 12%. The sample consisted of peripheral blood, taken in a trial of Ad26.COV2.S vaccine versus placebo. Source of these receptors: a person between 18 and 60 years old who received the Ad26.COV2.S COVID-19 vaccine or a placebo. The CDR3 runs from the conserved cysteine through the conserved F or W. The D gene is left open where the match is weak. Where a row states a size, it is once, few, many or the class of an expanded clone; other rows omit it.

j_call	v_call	d_call	clone_size	cdr3_nt	cdr3_aa
TRBJ2-3	TRBV7-6	TRBD1	once	TGTGCCAGCAGCTCTAGTCAGGGGGCAACAGATACGCAGTATTTT	CASSSSQGATDTQYF
TRBJ1-2	TRBV7-2	NA	NA	TGTGCCAGCAGCTTGGGATTCAGGGGCAGCTATGGCTACACCTTC	CASSLGFRGSYGYTF
TRBJ2-7	TRBV29-1	NA	NA	TGCAGCGTTGGTCTGGCTGGAACCTACGAGCAGTACTTC	CSVGLAGTYEQYF
TRBJ2-7	TRBV7-9	TRBD1	NA	TGTGCCAGCAGCTCCGGGACAGGGGACGAGCAGTACTTC	CASSSGTGDEQYF
TRBJ2-1	TRBV19	TRBD2	NA	TGTGCCAGTAGTACCTCCTGGGGTTGGACTAGCGCTTCTAGTAATGAGCAGTTCTTC	CASSTSWGWTSASSNEQFF
TRBJ2-1	TRBV5-1	TRBD2	NA	TGCGCCAGCAGCTTGTCTAGCGGGAGTTCGTCCTACAATGAGCAGTTCTTC	CASSLSSGSSSYNEQFF
TRBJ1-2	TRBV6-5	TRBD1	NA	TGTGCCAGCAGTAAGGACAGGGCTAACTATGGCTACACCTTC	CASSKDRANYGYTF
TRBJ2-5	TRBV6-5	NA	NA	TGTGCCAGCAGTTACCTCGGAGGGCCGGAAGAGACCCAGTACTTC	CASSYLGGPEETQYF
TRBJ2-1	TRBV20-1	NA	once	TGCAGTGCTGAATTCGGGAATGAGCAGTTCTTC	CSAEFGNEQFF
TRBJ1-1	TRBV7-2	NA	NA	TGTGCCACCCGGGGGCGTGAAGCTTTCCGTGAAGCTTTCTTT	CATRGREAFREAFF
TRBJ2-7	TRBV30	TRBD1	few	TGTGCCTGGAGCCCGGAGGACAGGAGCTCCTACGAGCAGTACTTC	CAWSPEDRSSYEQYF
TRBJ1-5	TRBV27	NA	NA	TGTGCCAGCAGCCAAATAGGAGGCAGCAATCAGCCCCAGCATTTT	CASSQIGGSNQPQHF
TRBJ2-1	TRBV9	TRBD2	NA	TGTGCCAGCAGCGTACTAGCGGGAGGAGGAAATGAGCAGTTCTTC	CASSVLAGGGNEQFF
TRBJ1-2	TRBV2	NA	NA	TGTGCCAGCAAATCCGCGGGTTGGGGGGATGGCTACACCTTC	CASKSAGWGDGYTF
TRBJ1-1	TRBV5-1	TRBD1	once	TGCGCCAGCAGCTTGGGTGACAGGGGGCAGATTGAAGCTTTCTTT	CASSLGDRGQIEAFF
TRBJ2-1	TRBV28	NA	NA	TGTGCCAGCAGTGTGGGGGGTGGAAATGAGCAGTTCTTC	CASSVGGGNEQFF
TRBJ1-2	TRBV7-9	TRBD1	NA	TGTGCCAGCAGCCAAGGACAGGGAAAGAACTTC	CASSQGQGKNF
TRBJ2-1	TRBV19	NA	NA	TGTGCCAGTAGTATCGTCTTAAACAATGAGCAGTTCTTC	CASSIVLNNEQFF
TRBJ2-7	TRBV3-1/TRBV3-2	TRBD2	NA	TGTGCCAGCAGCCAAGACGTCCCGGGACTAGCGGGAGCGGCCCACGAGCAGTACTTC	CASSQDVPGLAGAAHEQYF
TRBJ2-5	TRBV5-4	NA	NA	TGTGCCAGCAGATCCGGGACAATAAAGGGAGAGACCCAGTACTTC	CASRSGTIKGETQYF